These 9 T cell receptor beta chains share one sample of origin, sequenced in a study of T cells in women clearing cervical HPV infection. Sequencing used immunoSEQ multiplex PCR; TCRdb keeps in-frame clones, though not all of them. The sample has about 16,000 clones. The sequenced sample was blood buffy coat. These receptors came from a woman between 18 and 75 years old with a cervical HPV16 infection that either progressed to CIN3+ or cleared (not recorded which).

Regarding this clone: The read gets to within 3 residues of the CDR3 end, and the germline J gene fills in the rest. This sequence joins TRBV2 and TRBJ1-4; 8 positions match TRBD1. Unmatched junction bases numbered 6, after V lost 7 bases and J lost 5 bases. Per the germline V gene, CDR1 is SNHLY and CDR2 is FYNNEI. This CDR3 has 14 residues. This chain's CDR3 is CASKGTGQNEKLFF. The DNA read from the CDR3 is TGTGCCAGCAAGGGGACAGGACAAAATGAAAAA.

To note about this clone: The read is 3 residues too short to cover the CDR3 end, so that end is filled in from the germline J gene. The V call is TRBV19, the J call TRBJ1-4, with D tentatively TRBD1 (5 bases). The germline gives CDR1 LNHDA, CDR2 SQIVND (reference sequence). The CDR3 is made up of 15 amino acids. CDR3: CASSISLSGANILFF. The sequenced part of the CDR3 DNA is TGTGCCAGTAGTATATCTCTCTCTGGGGCCAACATA.

As for this clone: With the read ending 3 residues before the CDR3 end, the germline J gene is used to fill in that end. This chain connects TRBV7-9 to TRBJ1-2; 7 bases align to TRBD1. In germline, CDR1 is SEHNR, CDR2 FQNEAQ (reference sequence). The length of the CDR3 is 13 residues. CDR3 sequence: CASSSPDRDGYTF. CDR3 bases read: TGTGCCAGCAGCTCCCCCGACAGGGACGGC. The whole variable domain, filled in from reference TRBV7-9 and TRBJ1-2, reads DTGVSQNPRHKITKRGQNVTFRCDPISEHNRLYWYRQTLGQGPEFLTYFQNEAQLEKSRLLSDRFSAERPKGSFSTLEIQRTEQGDSAMYLCASSSPDRDGYTFGSGTRLTVV.

With respect to this clone: The CDR3 end falls 3 residues outside the read, so it is completed with the germline J gene. The J gene is TRBJ2-1, the V gene TRBV6-2 or TRBV6-3, with TRBD2 identical over 9 bases. The V gene end was trimmed by 6 bases and the J gene end by 0 bases; junction bases not matched to a gene: 6. This CDR3 has 16 residues. Germline loops: CDR1 MNHEY, CDR2 SVGEGT. The CDR3 loop is CASSSAGGDSYNEQFF. The sequenced part of the CDR3 DNA is TGTGCCAGCAGCAGCGCGGGGGGGGACTCCTACAATGAG.

Concerning this clone itself: The CDR3 goes on 3 residues after the read ends, and that part is filled in from the germline J gene. The V gene is TRBV5-1, the J gene TRBJ1-1, with a possible D match to TRBD1 (6 bases). Between the trimmed V and J ends, which lost 5 bases and 0 bases, there was a span of 20 bases. The germline V gene encodes CDR1 SGHRS and CDR2 YFSETQ. The CDR3 sequence is 17 residues long. CDR3 sequence reads: CASSSRAGTQMNTEAFF. CDR3 DNA (partial): TGCGCCAGCAGTTCACGTGCCGGGACACAAATGAACACTGAA.

Notes on this clone: The CDR3 end lies 3 residues beyond the end of the read and is filled in from the germline J gene. The chain uses TRBV14 and TRBJ1-6; D is ambiguous. Trimming pared 5 bases from V and 11 bases from J, leaving 16 bases between. The CDR3 is 14 amino acids. From germline, CDR1 is SGHDN and CDR2 FVKESK. Incomplete CDR3 DNA: TGTGCCAGCAGCTTCCTCGGACTTCTCGCACCC. Translation gives CASSFLGLLAP. From start to end, the CDR3 is CASSFLGLLAPLHF. The full variable domain, completed using reference TRBV14 and TRBJ1-6, is EAGVTQFPSHSVIEKGQTVTLRCDPISGHDNLYWYRRVMGKEIKFLLHFVKESKQDESGMPNNRFLAERTGGTYSTLKVQPAELEDSGVYFCASSFLGLLAPLHFGNGTRLTVT.

Remarks on this clone: The sequenced fragment ends 3 residues before the CDR3 boundary, so the rest is inferred from the germline J gene. The chain combines TRBV19 with TRBJ1-2; D not certain. Per germline, CDR1 LNHDA and CDR2 SQIVND (reference sequence). There are 13 residues in the CDR3. The CDR3 DNA, read in part, is TGTGCCAGTAGTATTCGACTCGCCTACGAC. Translating it yields CASSIRLAYD. In full, the CDR3 reads CASSIRLAYDYTF. Drawing the rest from reference TRBV19 and TRBJ1-2, the complete variable domain is DGGITQSPKYLFRKEGQNVTLSCEQNLNHDAMYWYRQDPGQGLRLIYYSQIVNDFQKGDIAEGYSVSREKKESFPLTVTSAQKNPTAFYLCASSIRLAYDYTFGSGTRLTVV.

Comment on this clone: The read stops 3 residues short of the end of the CDR3; the missing end is completed from the germline J gene. The chain links TRBV14 to TRBJ2-7, with D perhaps TRBD1 (5 bases). Germline V CDR1 and CDR2: SGHDN, FVKESK. V was trimmed by 9 bases and J by 2 bases, leaving 14 bases between them. This CDR3 contains 13 residues. CDR3 bases read: TGTGCCAGTTCACGTGGGGCCGCCTACGAG. It translates to CASSRGAAYE. The CDR3 in full is CASSRGAAYEQYF.

On this clone itself: From the germline J gene comes the end of the CDR3, since the read stops 3 residues before it. J is TRBJ2-7 and V is TRBV24-1; 8 nucleotides match TRBD1. V was pared by 9 bases and J by 5 bases, with 8 bases of the junction left unmatched. The CDR3 spans 13 residues. Per the germline V gene, CDR1 is KGHDR and CDR2 is SFDVKD. Partial CDR3 DNA: TGTGCCACCCCTACGAAGGACAGGGACGAG. Amino acids: CATPTKDRDE. The full CDR3 reads CATPTKDRDEQYF.